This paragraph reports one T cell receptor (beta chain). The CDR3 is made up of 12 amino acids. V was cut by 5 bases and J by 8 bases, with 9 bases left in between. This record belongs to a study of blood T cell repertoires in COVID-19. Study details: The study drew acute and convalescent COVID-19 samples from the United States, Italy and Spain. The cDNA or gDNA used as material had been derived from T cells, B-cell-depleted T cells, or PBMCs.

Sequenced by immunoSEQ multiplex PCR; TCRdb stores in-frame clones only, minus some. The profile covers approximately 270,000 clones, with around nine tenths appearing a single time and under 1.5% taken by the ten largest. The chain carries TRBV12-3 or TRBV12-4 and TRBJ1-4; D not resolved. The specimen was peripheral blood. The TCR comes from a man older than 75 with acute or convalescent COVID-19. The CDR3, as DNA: TGTGCCAGCAGTCTTGTATCGGAAAAACTGTTTTTT. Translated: CASSLVSEKLFF.